The 3 T cell receptor beta chains reported below all come from one sample, sequenced in a study of blood T cells in healthy people across ages. PCR was performed a second time for about 7 to 12 cycles using a sample-barcoded 5' primer and a J-beta primer mix. TCRdb recomputed calls from the 5' RACE reads with MiXCR, one row per CDR3 protein. This table holds approximately 800,000 distinct CDR3 sequences, just under 25% found once. This sample also appeared in a second study, on T cells of mothers and their children.

The sequencing sample was made of blood. The receptors here all came from a boy aged 5 to 17 in good health.

This chain connects TRBV7-2 to TRBJ2-5; D call uncertain. TRBJ2-7 explains the end of the DNA better; the J call may be wrong. There are 14 residues in the CDR3. The V gene's germline CDR1 is SGHTA and CDR2 FQGNSA. The CDR3 reads CASSAQPSSYEQYF. The CDR3 nucleotides are TGTGCCAGCAGCGCACAGCCGAGCTCCTACGAGCAGTACTTC.

In its sample, this clonotype was seen once. The rearrangement links TRBV20-1 to TRBJ2-7; 10 positions agree with TRBD2. CDR3 size: 13 residues. Germline CDR1 reads DFQATT; CDR2 reads SNEGSKA (reference sequence). As DNA, the CDR3 is TGCAGCCTGGGGACTAGCGTGTCCTACGAGCAGTACTTC. This sequence encodes CSLGTSVSYEQYF.

This clonotype was recorded a few times. The V and J genes are TRBV18 and TRBJ1-6, with unresolved D. The CDR3 consists of 14 residues. Germline V gene sequence: CDR1 KGHSH, CDR2 LQKENI. Trimming left V 3 bases short and J 12 bases short, with 15 bases between. CDR3 in amino acids: CASSPLPDNIPLHF. The CDR3 region has the DNA TGTGCCAGCTCACCTCTTCCGGATAATATACCCCTCCACTTT. The full variable domain, in which reference TRBV18 and TRBJ1-6 provide the parts outside the CDR3, is NAGVMQNPRHLVRRRGQEARLRCSPMKGHSHVYWYRQLPEEGLKFMVYLQKENIIDESGMPKERFSAEFPKEGPSILRIQQVVRGDSAAYFCASSPLPDNIPLHFGNGTRLTVT.